The 29 T cell receptor beta chains below come from one sample, sequenced in a study of blood T cell repertoires in COVID-19. The data were produced by immunoSEQ multiplex PCR, yet TCRdb's version contains in-frame clones alone and is incomplete. The sample has about 260,000 clones, roughly nine tenths seen once. The specimen was peripheral blood. These TCRs come from a man aged 40-49 years with active or convalescent COVID-19.

The chain is built from TRBV12-5 and TRBJ2-1; weak D call: TRBD1 (6 bases). Germline V CDR1 and CDR2: LGHNT, FRNRAP. V was trimmed by 10 bases and J by 6 bases, leaving 16 bases between them. The CDR3 is made up of 13 amino acids. The CDR3 nucleotides read TGTGCTAACCAAAGGACAGAAACCAATGAGCAGTTCTTC. Translated: CANQRTETNEQFF. The full variable domain, completed using reference TRBV12-5 and TRBJ2-1, is DARVTQTPRHKVTEMGQEVTMRCQPILGHNTVFWYRQTMMQGLELLAYFRNRAPLDDSGMPKDRFSAEMPDATLATLKIQPSEPRDSAVYFCANQRTETNEQFFGPGTRLTVL.

J is TRBJ2-2 and V is TRBV7-3, with D uncertain. The CDR3 length is 16 residues. V lost 1 base and J 8 bases, leaving 17 bases between the germline ends. Germline V CDR1 and CDR2: SGHTA, FQGTGA. The CDR3: CASSLNGFPPPGELFF. The DNA of the CDR3 is TGTGCCAGCAGCTTAAACGGGTTTCCTCCCCCTGGGGAGCTGTTTTTT.

The V gene is TRBV5-1, the J gene TRBJ2-3; a weak D match, TRBD2 (7 bases). The CDR3 is 15 residues long. Germline V gene lookup returns CDR1 SGHRS and CDR2 YFSETQ. The germline V and J ends were trimmed by 1 base and 6 bases, with 15 bases remaining between them. The chain's CDR3 is CASSLTGGTWDTQYF. CDR3 DNA: TGCGCCAGCAGCTTGACGGGGGGCACCTGGGATACGCAGTATTTT.

This clone was detected only a few times. The rearrangement joins TRBV21-1 to TRBJ1-2. TRBV21-1 is described as a pseudogene. This CDR3 spans 16 amino acids. The CDR3 protein is CASSKEVYVRFYGYTF. The DNA for the CDR3 is TGTGCCAGCAGCAAAGAAGTATACGTTAGATTTTATGGCTACACCTTC.

The chain has TRBV5-4 and TRBJ2-1, with TRBD2 matching over 10 bases. The J segment lost 5 bases and the V segment lost 4 bases, leaving 6 bases of the junction unmatched. The germline V gene has CDR1 SGHNT and CDR2 YYREEE (reference sequence). There are 15 residues in the CDR3. CDR3 residues: CASSPPGLANNEQFF. The CDR3 region has the DNA TGTGCCAGCAGCCCCCCGGGACTAGCGAACAATGAGCAGTTCTTC. The variable domain in full, with the rest retrieved from reference TRBV5-4 and TRBJ2-1, is ETGVTQSPTHLIKTRGQQVTLRCSSQSGHNTVSWYQQALGQGPQFIFQYYREEENGRGNFPPRFSGLQFPNYSSELNVNALELDDSALYLCASSPPGLANNEQFFGPGTRLTVL.

The chain uses TRBV28 and TRBJ1-1; a weak D match, TRBD1 (5 bases). From germline, CDR1 is MDHEN and CDR2 SYDVKM. This CDR3 is built from 13 residues. V was trimmed by 7 bases and J by 3 bases, leaving 12 bases between them. The CDR3 spells CASIRGRHTEAFF. The CDR3 DNA is TGTGCCAGCATCCGGGGGAGGCACACTGAAGCTTTCTTT. Based on the CDR3 plus reference TRBV28 and TRBJ1-1, the full variable domain is DVKVTQSSRYLVKRTGEKVFLECVQDMDHENMFWYRQDPGLGLRLIYFSYDVKMKEKGDIPEGYSVSREKKERFSLILESASTNQTSMYLCASIRGRHTEAFFGQGTRLTVV.

This sequence joins TRBV28 and TRBJ2-7, with D tentatively TRBD2 (6 bases). Trimming took 6 bases from V and 0 from J, leaving 15 bases between them. The CDR3 totals 15 residues. Germline loops: CDR1 MDHEN, CDR2 SYDVKM. CDR3 residues: CASSVGRTLSYEQYF. In DNA form, the CDR3 reads TGTGCCAGCAGCGTGGGGAGGACCCTCTCCTACGAGCAGTACTTC.

This chain uses TRBV7-9 with TRBJ2-7, with D unclear. This CDR3 region has 12 residues. Germline V CDR1 and CDR2: SEHNR, FQNEAQ (reference sequence). The V and J ends lost 5 bases and 1 base respectively, with 6 bases between them. The CDR3 is CASSRLSYEQYF. The CDR3 DNA is TGTGCCAGCAGCCGTCTATCCTACGAGCAGTACTTC.

V usage is TRBV28 and J usage is TRBJ2-2; the D gene is possibly TRBD2 (6 bases). The CDR3 has 15 amino acids. Germline lookup yields CDR1 MDHEN and CDR2 SYDVKM. The V gene lost 5 bases and the J gene lost 0 bases, with 10 bases spanning the gap. The DNA for the CDR3 is TGTGCCAGCAGTGGGGCTAGCGCGAACACCGGGGAGCTGTTTTTT. Translating gives CASSGASANTGELFF.

This clone was seen a single time. The chain recombines TRBV19 with TRBJ1-5; D not certain. Per the germline V gene, CDR1 is LNHDA and CDR2 is SQIVND (reference sequence). Trimming cost V 4 bases and J 2 bases, with 12 bases left between them. The CDR3 is 15 amino acids. This CDR3 reads CASSSLIRGNQPQHF. CDR3 coding DNA: TGTGCCAGTAGTAGCCTTATTCGGGGCAATCAGCCCCAGCATTTT. The full variable domain, its missing parts supplied by reference TRBV19 and TRBJ1-5, is DGGITQSPKYLFRKEGQNVTLSCEQNLNHDAMYWYRQDPGQGLRLIYYSQIVNDFQKGDIAEGYSVSREKKESFPLTVTSAQKNPTAFYLCASSSLIRGNQPQHFGDGTRLSIL.

For this clone: Different DNA sequences within this sample yield the same CDR3. CDR3 amino acids: CASSLEQGGTEAFF. The CDR3 nucleotides read TGCGCCAGCAGCTTGGAACAGGGTGGAACTGAAGCTTTCTTT. The chain joins TRBV5-1 to TRBJ1-1; a weak D match, TRBD1 (6 bases). Germline V lookup: CDR1 SGHRS, CDR2 YFSETQ. With 0 bases removed from V and 5 bases from J, the gap between germline ends came to 11 bases. There are 14 residues in the CDR3.

The chain links TRBV5-6 to TRBJ2-7, with D unresolved. Germline values: CDR1 SGHDT, CDR2 YYEEEE. CDR3 size: 14 residues. Deletions cut 2 bases from V and 4 bases from J, with 13 bases between. CDR3 nucleotide sequence: TGTGCCAGCAGCTTAACTCTAGGCGTTTACGAGCAGTACTTC. Translation: CASSLTLGVYEQYF.

This clone was seen only once. The chain is built from TRBV24-1 and TRBJ1-1, with 7 bases lining up with TRBD1. Germline CDR1 is KGHDR and CDR2 is SFDVKD. The V and J ends lost 4 bases and 0 bases, in that order; junction bases with no gene match: 4. The CDR3 is 15 amino acids. This chain's CDR3 is CATSDGQDMNTEAFF. CDR3 nucleotide sequence: TGTGCCACCAGTGACGGACAGGACATGAACACTGAAGCTTTCTTT.

This clone was picked up one time. CDR3 sequence reads: CASSQGRVAYFEQYF. The CDR3 bases are TGTGCCAGCAGCCAGGGGAGGGTGGCCTACTTCGAGCAGTACTTC. The chain employs TRBV11-2 and TRBJ2-7; D might be TRBD2 (7 bases). The V end lost 5 bases, the J end lost 6 bases, and 20 bases lay between the germline ends. CDR3 length: 15 residues. Germline V CDR1 and CDR2: SGHAT, FQNNGV.

The V and J genes are TRBV7-8 and TRBJ1-5, with D perhaps matching TRBD1 (6 bases). Germline values: CDR1 SGHVS, CDR2 FQNEAQ. V was shortened by 8 bases and J by 2 bases, with 13 bases between the two germline ends. The CDR3 totals 14 residues. The CDR3 loop reads CASSSGGGNQPQHF. The CDR3 DNA reads as TGTGCCAGCTCCAGTGGGGGCGGCAATCAGCCCCAGCATTTT.

J is TRBJ2-2 and V is TRBV5-6; weak D call: TRBD1 (5 bases). Per germline, CDR1 SGHDT and CDR2 YYEEEE. V lost 1 base and J 7 bases, leaving 11 bases between the germline ends. This CDR3 region has 14 residues. The CDR3 DNA reads as TGTGCCAGCAGCTTGTCCAGGGTCAACGGGGAGCTGTTTTTT. Its translation is CASSLSRVNGELFF.

The V call is TRBV10-3, the J call TRBJ1-1; 7 nucleotides align to TRBD1. From germline, CDR1 is ENHRY and CDR2 SYGVKD. This CDR3 has 12 residues. With 6 bases clipped from V and 11 bases from J, the junction kept 9 bases outside the gene matches. CDR3 protein: CAIRGTAGSAFF. The CDR3 DNA follows: TGTGCCATCAGAGGGACAGCGGGTTCGGCTTTCTTT.

The chain joins TRBV7-6 to TRBJ1-6, with a tentative D call TRBD1 (6 bases). Germline V gene sequence: CDR1 SGHVS, CDR2 FNYEAQ. The CDR3 consists of 14 residues. Trimming removed 0 bases from V and 7 bases from J, with 7 bases in between. The CDR3 sequence: CASSLAQGNSPLHF. DNA for the CDR3: TGTGCCAGCAGCTTAGCGCAGGGGAATTCACCCCTCCACTTT.

The J gene is TRBJ2-1, the V gene TRBV6-5, with D possibly TRBD2 on 5 matching bases. The V end lost 7 bases, the J end lost 7 bases, and 8 bases lay between the germline ends. CDR3 size: 11 residues. CDR1 MNHEY and CDR2 SVGAGI come from the germline V gene. For the CDR3, the DNA is TGTGCCAGCAATGGCGGGAATGAGCAGTTCTTC. Amino acid sequence: CASNGGNEQFF.

The rearrangement uses TRBV11-3 and TRBJ2-3, with D possibly TRBD1 on 6 matching bases. The V end was cut by 5 bases, the J end by 5 bases, with 8 bases between. This CDR3 comprises 12 residues. CDR1 and CDR2 from the germline V gene are SGHNT and YENEEA. CDR3: CASSPTGDTQYF. The CDR3 DNA sequence: TGTGCCAGCAGCCCGACAGGAGATACGCAGTATTTT.

The rearrangement links TRBV5-4 to TRBJ1-1; a possible D gene is TRBD1 (6 bases). Germline CDR1 is SGHNT and CDR2 is YYREEE (reference sequence). The CDR3 sequence is 15 residues long. Trimming removed 2 bases at V and 1 base at J, with 12 bases between. Written as DNA, the CDR3 is TGTGCCAGCAGCTTACCACAGGGTGGGAACACTGAAGCTTTCTTT. Translated: CASSLPQGGNTEAFF.

Only a few counts were recorded for this clone. V usage is TRBV5-1 and J usage is TRBJ1-2, with 8 nucleotides matching TRBD1. The CDR3 spans 13 residues. The germline gives CDR1 SGHRS, CDR2 YFSETQ. V shed 4 bases and J 3 bases; nucleotides not matched to a gene: 2. The CDR3 region is CASSLQGDYGYTF. The CDR3 DNA sequence: TGCGCCAGCAGCCTACAGGGGGACTATGGCTACACCTTC.

The rearrangement uses TRBV28 and TRBJ1-2; D is possibly TRBD1 (6 bases). The V gene's germline CDR1 is MDHEN and CDR2 SYDVKM. Trimming took 0 bases from V and 1 from J, leaving 18 bases between them. The CDR3 runs 18 residues. CDR3 sequence reads: CASSLWSPGGGYNYGYTF. The DNA for the CDR3 is TGTGCCAGCAGTTTATGGTCCCCGGGGGGCGGCTATAACTATGGCTACACCTTC.

In its sample, this clone was seen once. This chain connects TRBV11-2 to TRBJ1-6; 7 nucleotides line up with TRBD1. This CDR3 has 14 residues. The ends lost 3 bases at V and 7 bases at J; junction bases unmatched: 3. The germline V gene encodes CDR1 SGHAT and CDR2 FQNNGV. CDR3 coding DNA: TGTGCCAGCAGCTTCCCGACAGGGAATTCACCCCTCCACTTT. Protein product: CASSFPTGNSPLHF. Full variable domain (remainder filled in from reference TRBV11-2 and TRBJ1-6): EAGVAQSPRYKIIEKRQSVAFWCNPISGHATLYWYQQILGQGPKLLIQFQNNGVVDDSQLPKDRFSAERLKGVDSTLKIQPAKLEDSAVYLCASSFPTGNSPLHFGNGTRLTVT.

This rearrangement joins TRBV9 to TRBJ2-2, with D perhaps TRBD2 (7 bases). CDR3 length: 17 amino acids. V shed 6 bases and J shed 0 bases, with 18 bases lying between them. Germline V gene data show CDR1 as SGDLS and CDR2 as YYNGEE. The CDR3 nucleotides read TGTGCCAGCACCCCCACTGGGGGGGCCCCGAACACCGGGGAGCTGTTTTTT. This codes for CASTPTGGAPNTGELFF.

The chain uses TRBV6-1 and TRBJ2-1; tentatively, D is TRBD2 (6 bases). Germline CDR1 and CDR2: MNHNS and SASEGT. CDR3 length: 14 residues. Trimming cost V 1 base and J 4 bases, with 8 bases left between them. Written as DNA, the CDR3 is TGTGCCAGCAGTGAAGTGGCGGGATACAATGAGCAGTTCTTC. Translating gives CASSEVAGYNEQFF.

This clone was recorded only once. The chain links TRBV28 to TRBJ1-2; D might be TRBD1 (6 bases). V was cut by 5 bases and J by 7 bases, with 17 bases left in between. The CDR3 totals 14 residues. Germline V CDR1 and CDR2: MDHEN, SYDVKM. The CDR3 spells CASSRPHRARGYTF. Written as DNA, the CDR3 is TGTGCCAGCAGTCGGCCCCACAGGGCCCGTGGCTACACCTTC.

This chain uses TRBV2 with TRBJ2-2; 8 nucleotides line up with TRBD1. The length of the CDR3 is 19 residues. The V gene end was trimmed by 7 bases and the J gene end by 3 bases; junction bases not matched to a gene: 19. The V gene's germline CDR1 is SNHLY and CDR2 FYNNEI. Here the CDR3 reads CASIGPRPYRGTDTGELFF. The CDR3 region has the DNA TGTGCCAGCATTGGCCCCCGACCCTACAGGGGGACGGACACCGGGGAGCTGTTTTTT.

V and J are TRBV18 and TRBJ1-1; 11 nucleotides match TRBD1. Germline CDR1 reads KGHSH; CDR2 reads LQKENI. V shed 1 base and J 1 base; nucleotides not matched to a gene: 8. CDR3 size: 18 residues. CDR3 nucleotide sequence: TGTGCCAGCTCACCACGACCGGGACAGGGGGTTTCGAACACTGAAGCTTTCTTT. This gives the protein CASSPRPGQGVSNTEAFF.